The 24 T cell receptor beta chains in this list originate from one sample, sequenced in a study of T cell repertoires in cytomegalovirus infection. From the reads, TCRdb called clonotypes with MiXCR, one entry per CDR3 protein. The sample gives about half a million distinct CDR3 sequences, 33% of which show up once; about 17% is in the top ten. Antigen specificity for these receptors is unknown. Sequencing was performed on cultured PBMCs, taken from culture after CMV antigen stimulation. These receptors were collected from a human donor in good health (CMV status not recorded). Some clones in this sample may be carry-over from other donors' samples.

The DNA for the CDR3 is TGTGCTAGTGGTTCTGAGCCTCGGGGCCTTGGACAGGGGGTAGATCAGCCCCAGCATTTT. Encoded protein: CASGSEPRGLGQGVDQPQHF. This sequence joins TRBV12-5 and TRBJ1-5; 10 nucleotides agree with TRBD1. The V and J ends lost 4 bases and 5 bases, in that order; junction bases with no gene match: 20. The CDR3 is 20 amino acids. Germline CDR1 reads LGHNT; CDR2 reads FRNRAP.

The CDR3 is CAGARPSERGYTF. DNA for the CDR3: TGTGCCGGGGCGAGGCCTTCGGAGCGTGGCTACACCTTC. The chain joins TRBV2 to TRBJ1-2; perhaps TRBD1 as D (5 bases). This CDR3 spans 13 amino acids. V was cut by 11 bases and J by 7 bases, with 20 bases left in between. From germline, CDR1 is SNHLY and CDR2 FYNNEI.

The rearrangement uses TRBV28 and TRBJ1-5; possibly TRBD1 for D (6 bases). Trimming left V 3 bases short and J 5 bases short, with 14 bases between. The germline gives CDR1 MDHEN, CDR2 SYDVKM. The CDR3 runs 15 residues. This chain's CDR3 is CASSFLVGGDQPQHF. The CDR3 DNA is TGTGCCAGCAGTTTTTTAGTAGGGGGAGATCAGCCCCAGCATTTT.

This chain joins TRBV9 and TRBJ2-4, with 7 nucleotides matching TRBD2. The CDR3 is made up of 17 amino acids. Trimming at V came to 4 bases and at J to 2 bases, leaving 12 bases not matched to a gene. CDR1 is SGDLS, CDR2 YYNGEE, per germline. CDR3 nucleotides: TGTGCCAGCAGCCCCCGCGGGGCGGGAGATCCCAAAAACATTCAGTACTTC. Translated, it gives CASSPRGAGDPKNIQYF.

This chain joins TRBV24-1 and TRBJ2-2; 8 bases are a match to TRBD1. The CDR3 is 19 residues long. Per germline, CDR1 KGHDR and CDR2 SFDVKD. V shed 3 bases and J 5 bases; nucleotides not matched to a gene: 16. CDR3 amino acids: CATSDTTGTGLFLTGELFF. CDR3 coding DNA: TGTGCCACCAGTGATACGACCGGGACAGGCCTTTTTTTAACCGGGGAGCTGTTTTTT.

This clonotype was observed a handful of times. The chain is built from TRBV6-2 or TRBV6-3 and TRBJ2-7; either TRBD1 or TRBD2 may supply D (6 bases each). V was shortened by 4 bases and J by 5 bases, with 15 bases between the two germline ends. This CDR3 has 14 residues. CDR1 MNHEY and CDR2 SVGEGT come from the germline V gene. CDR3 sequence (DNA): TGTGCCAGCAGTTCCGCCATCGGGGGCAACGAGCAGTACTTC. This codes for CASSSAIGGNEQYF.

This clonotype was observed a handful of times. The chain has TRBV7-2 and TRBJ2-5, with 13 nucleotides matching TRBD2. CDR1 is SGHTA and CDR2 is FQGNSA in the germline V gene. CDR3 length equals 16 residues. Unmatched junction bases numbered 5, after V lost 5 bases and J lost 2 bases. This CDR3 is CASSTTSGRLQETQYF. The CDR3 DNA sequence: TGTGCCAGCAGCACGACTAGCGGGAGGTTGCAAGAGACCCAGTACTTC.

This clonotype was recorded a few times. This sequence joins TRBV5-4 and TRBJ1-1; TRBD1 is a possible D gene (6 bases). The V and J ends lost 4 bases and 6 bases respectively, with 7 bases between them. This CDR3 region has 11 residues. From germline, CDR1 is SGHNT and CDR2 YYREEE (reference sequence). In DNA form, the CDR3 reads TGTGCCAGCAGCAACAGGGCTGAAGCTTTCTTT. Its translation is CASSNRAEAFF.

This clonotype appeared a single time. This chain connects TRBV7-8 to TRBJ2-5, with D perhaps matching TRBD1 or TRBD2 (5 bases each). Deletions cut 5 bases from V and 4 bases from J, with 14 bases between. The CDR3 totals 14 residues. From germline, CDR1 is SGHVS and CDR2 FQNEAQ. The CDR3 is CASSPRVGGETQYF. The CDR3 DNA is TGTGCCAGCAGCCCAAGGGTTGGGGGAGAGACCCAGTACTTC.

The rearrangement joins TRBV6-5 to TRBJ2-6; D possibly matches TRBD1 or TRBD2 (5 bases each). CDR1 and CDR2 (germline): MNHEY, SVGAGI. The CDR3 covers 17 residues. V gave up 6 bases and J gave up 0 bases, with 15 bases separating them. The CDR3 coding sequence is TGTGCCAGCAGCCGGGACGGTGGGAGCTCTGGGGCCAACGTCCTGACTTTC. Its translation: CASSRDGGSSGANVLTF.

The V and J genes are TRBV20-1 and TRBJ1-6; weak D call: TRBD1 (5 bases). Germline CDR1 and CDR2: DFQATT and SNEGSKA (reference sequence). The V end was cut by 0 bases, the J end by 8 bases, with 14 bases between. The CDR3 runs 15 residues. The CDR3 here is CSARDPGMGHSPLHF. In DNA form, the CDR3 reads TGCAGTGCTAGAGATCCAGGCATGGGGCATTCACCCCTCCACTTT.

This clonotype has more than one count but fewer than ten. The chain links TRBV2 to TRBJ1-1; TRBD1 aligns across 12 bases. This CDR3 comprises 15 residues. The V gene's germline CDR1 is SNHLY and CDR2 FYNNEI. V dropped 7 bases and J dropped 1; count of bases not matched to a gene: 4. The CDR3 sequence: CASKGQGAENTEAFF. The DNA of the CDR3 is TGTGCCAGCAAGGGACAGGGGGCCGAGAACACTGAAGCTTTCTTT.

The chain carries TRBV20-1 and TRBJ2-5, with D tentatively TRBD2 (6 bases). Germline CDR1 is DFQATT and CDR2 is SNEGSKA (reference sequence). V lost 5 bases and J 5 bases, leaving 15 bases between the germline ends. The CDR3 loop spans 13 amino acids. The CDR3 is CSAVPAGWETQYF. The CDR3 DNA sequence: TGCAGTGCTGTCCCTGCGGGGTGGGAGACCCAGTACTTC.

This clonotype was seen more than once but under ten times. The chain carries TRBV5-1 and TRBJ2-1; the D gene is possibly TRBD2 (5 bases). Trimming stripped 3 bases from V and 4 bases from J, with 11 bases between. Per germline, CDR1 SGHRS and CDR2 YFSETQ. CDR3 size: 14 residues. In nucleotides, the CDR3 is TGCGCCAGCAGCTCTAAACTAGGGTACAATGAGCAGTTCTTC. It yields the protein CASSSKLGYNEQFF.

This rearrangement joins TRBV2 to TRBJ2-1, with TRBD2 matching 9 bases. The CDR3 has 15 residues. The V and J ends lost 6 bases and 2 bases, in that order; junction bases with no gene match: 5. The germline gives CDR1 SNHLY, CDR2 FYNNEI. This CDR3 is CASSQTSGPYNEQFF. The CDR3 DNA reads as TGTGCCAGCAGCCAGACTAGCGGACCCTACAATGAGCAGTTCTTC.

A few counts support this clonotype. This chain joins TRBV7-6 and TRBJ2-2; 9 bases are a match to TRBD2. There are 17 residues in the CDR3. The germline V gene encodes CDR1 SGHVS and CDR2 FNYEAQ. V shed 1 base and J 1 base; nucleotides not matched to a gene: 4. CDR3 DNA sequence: TGTGCCAGCAGCTTAGGCTCGACTAGCGGGAACACCGGGGAGCTGTTTTTT. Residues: CASSLGSTSGNTGELFF.

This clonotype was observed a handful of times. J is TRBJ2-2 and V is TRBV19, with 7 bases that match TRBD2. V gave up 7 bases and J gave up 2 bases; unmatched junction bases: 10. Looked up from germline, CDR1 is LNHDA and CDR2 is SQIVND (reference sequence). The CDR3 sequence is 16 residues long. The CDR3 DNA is TGTGCCAGTAATTCCGACGGGAGGACTAACACCGGGGAGCTGTTTTTT. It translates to CASNSDGRTNTGELFF.

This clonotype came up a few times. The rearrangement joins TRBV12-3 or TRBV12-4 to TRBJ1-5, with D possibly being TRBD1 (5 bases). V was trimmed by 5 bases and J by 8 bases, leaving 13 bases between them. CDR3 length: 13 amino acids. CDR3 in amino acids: CASSSFGGEPQHF. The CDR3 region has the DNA TGTGCCAGCAGTAGTTTCGGGGGAGAGCCCCAGCATTTT.

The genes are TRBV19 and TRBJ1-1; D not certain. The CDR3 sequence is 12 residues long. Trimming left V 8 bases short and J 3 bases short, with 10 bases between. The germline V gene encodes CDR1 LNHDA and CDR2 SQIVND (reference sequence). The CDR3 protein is CASRGRYTEAFF. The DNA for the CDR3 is TGTGCCAGTCGAGGGAGGTACACTGAAGCTTTCTTT.

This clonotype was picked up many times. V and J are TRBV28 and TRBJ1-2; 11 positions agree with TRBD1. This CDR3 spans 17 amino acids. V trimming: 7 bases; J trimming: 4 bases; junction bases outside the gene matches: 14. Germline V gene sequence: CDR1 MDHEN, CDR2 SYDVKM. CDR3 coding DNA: TGTGCCAGCAACTTTCCGGGACAGGGGGATAGGGGCTATGGCTACACCTTC. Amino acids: CASNFPGQGDRGYGYTF.

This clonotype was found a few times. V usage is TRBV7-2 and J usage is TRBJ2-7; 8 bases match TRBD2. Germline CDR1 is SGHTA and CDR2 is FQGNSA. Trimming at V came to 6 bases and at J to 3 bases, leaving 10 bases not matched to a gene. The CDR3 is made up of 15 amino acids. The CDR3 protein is CASRGRVSGNYEQYF. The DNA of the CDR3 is TGTGCCAGCAGGGGACGAGTTAGCGGGAACTACGAGCAGTACTTC.

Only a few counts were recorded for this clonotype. CDR3 sequence reads: CASSLPGTQETQYF. The CDR3 DNA follows: TGTGCCAGCAGCCTCCCCGGAACCCAAGAGACCCAGTACTTC. This chain connects TRBV7-9 to TRBJ2-5; no clear D gene. The CDR3 totals 14 residues. Trimming took off 5 bases at V and 1 base at J, with 11 bases between the two ends. From germline, CDR1 is SEHNR and CDR2 FQNEAQ (reference sequence).

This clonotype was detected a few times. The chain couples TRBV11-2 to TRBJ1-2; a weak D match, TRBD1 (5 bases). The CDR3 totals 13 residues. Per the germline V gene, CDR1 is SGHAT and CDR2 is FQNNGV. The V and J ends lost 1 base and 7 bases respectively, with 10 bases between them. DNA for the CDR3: TGTGCCAGCAGCTTAGTTTCAGGGACTGGCTACACCTTC. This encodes CASSLVSGTGYTF.

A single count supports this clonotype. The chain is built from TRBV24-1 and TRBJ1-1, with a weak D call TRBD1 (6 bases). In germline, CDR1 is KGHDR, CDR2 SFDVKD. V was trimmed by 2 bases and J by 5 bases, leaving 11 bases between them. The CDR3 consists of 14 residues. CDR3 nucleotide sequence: TGTGCCACCAGTGATTACAGGGATGGGACTGAAGCTTTCTTT. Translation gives CATSDYRDGTEAFF.